The 24 T cell receptor beta chains below all came from one sample that was sequenced in a study of blood T cell repertoires in COVID-19. Here immunoSEQ multiplex PCR was the method, and the copy in TCRdb shows in-frame clones only, minus some. Of about 300,000 clones listed, roughly 87% are singletons. The source material was PBMCs or T cells enriched from blood (not recorded which). The receptors originated from a woman in her 30s who had recovered from COVID-19.

V usage is TRBV5-1 and J usage is TRBJ1-2, with 7 positions matching TRBD1. V gave up 0 bases and J gave up 1 base; unmatched junction bases: 9. Germline loops: CDR1 SGHRS, CDR2 YFSETQ. CDR3 length: 17 amino acids. The CDR3 nucleotides are TGCGCCAGCAGCTTGGAACCGACAGGGACCGGTAACTATGGCTACACCTTC. It codes for CASSLEPTGTGNYGYTF. The full variable domain, its missing parts supplied by reference TRBV5-1 and TRBJ1-2, is KAGVTQTPRYLIKTRGQQVTLSCSPISGHRSVSWYQQTPGQGLQFLFEYFSETQRNKGNFPGRFSGRQFSNSRSEMNVSTLELGDSALYLCASSLEPTGTGNYGYTFGSGTRLTVV.

The genes are TRBV24-1 and TRBJ2-2; TRBD2 matches at 7 bases. This CDR3 comprises 15 residues. The V segment lost 3 bases and the J segment 4 bases; nucleotides outside the gene matches: 4. Germline values: CDR1 KGHDR, CDR2 SFDVKD. CDR3 sequence reads: CATSDSGTFTGELFF. The DNA for the CDR3 is TGTGCCACCAGTGATAGCGGGACCTTCACCGGGGAGCTGTTTTTT.

A few counts support this clone. The rearrangement links TRBV27 to TRBJ1-6; no clear D gene. V was shortened by 5 bases and J by 0 bases, with 11 bases between the two germline ends. This CDR3 contains 16 residues. Germline CDR1 and CDR2: MNHEY and SMNVEV (reference sequence). CDR3 amino acids: CASSKRSSSYNSPLHF. DNA for the CDR3: TGTGCCAGCAGTAAACGGTCTAGCTCCTATAATTCACCCCTCCACTTT.

This clone was detected only once. Here the CDR3 DNA reads TGCGCCAGCAGCCAAGATTGGGACAGATTTAACACTGAAGCTTTCTTT. Translation: CASSQDWDRFNTEAFF. The chain uses TRBV4-3 and TRBJ1-1; 7 bases are a match to TRBD1. This CDR3 has 16 amino acids. V was clipped by 0 bases and J by 2 bases; unmatched bases: 6. Germline CDR1 reads LGHNA; CDR2 reads YSLEER.

This chain links TRBV2 with TRBJ2-3; tentative D call: TRBD2 (5 bases). The CDR3 is 13 residues long. The germline V gene has CDR1 SNHLY and CDR2 FYNNEI. V lost 8 bases, J lost 0 bases, and 9 bases lay in between. The CDR3 coding sequence is TGTGCCAGCGAGGGTACTAGCACAGATACGCAGTATTTT. Translation gives CASEGTSTDTQYF.

In nucleotides, the CDR3 is TGTGCCAGCAGCTCCTCCCGGGACAGGAATCAGCCCCAGCATTTT. It is translated as CASSSSRDRNQPQHF. The chain carries TRBV7-2 and TRBJ1-5; 8 positions match TRBD1. This CDR3 contains 15 residues. Germline CDR1 is SGHTA and CDR2 is FQGNSA. V shed 4 bases, J shed 4 bases, and the junction held 6 bases outside the gene matches. Drawing the rest from reference TRBV7-2 and TRBJ1-5, the complete variable domain is GAGVSQSPSNKVTEKGKDVELRCDPISGHTALYWYRQSLGQGLEFLIYFQGNSAPDKSGLPSDRFSAERTGGSVSTLTIQRTQQEDSAVYLCASSSSRDRNQPQHFGDGTRLSIL.

CDR3 nucleotides: TGTGCCAGCAGCCCGAAAAAAGGGGCCCTAGAGACCCAGTACTTC. Translating it yields CASSPKKGALETQYF. The V gene is TRBV6-5, the J gene TRBJ2-5, with a tentative D call TRBD1 (5 bases). V was clipped by 6 bases and J by 4 bases, with 18 bases between them. Germline assignment: CDR1 MNHEY and CDR2 SVGAGI. This CDR3 is built from 15 residues.

The chain employs TRBV5-4 and TRBJ1-3; TRBD1 matches 7 bases. J was trimmed by 0 bases and V by 4 bases; bases with no gene match: 7. The CDR3 sequence is 16 residues long. Germline V gene data show CDR1 as SGHNT and CDR2 as YYREEE (reference sequence). The CDR3 DNA follows: TGTGCCAGCAGCCCAGGACAGGACCCCTCTGGAAACACCATATATTTT. Amino acids: CASSPGQDPSGNTIYF.

The chain is built from TRBV5-1 and TRBJ2-7; weak D call: TRBD2 (5 bases). The germline CDR1 and CDR2 sequences are SGHRS and YFSETQ. This CDR3 has 14 amino acids. The V end lost 4 bases, the J end lost 6 bases, and 17 bases lay between the germline ends. The CDR3 reads CASSPGVQSGEQYF. In DNA form, the CDR3 reads TGCGCCAGCAGCCCCGGAGTACAAAGCGGCGAGCAGTACTTC. The full variable domain, with the rest looked up from reference TRBV5-1 and TRBJ2-7, is KAGVTQTPRYLIKTRGQQVTLSCSPISGHRSVSWYQQTPGQGLQFLFEYFSETQRNKGNFPGRFSGRQFSNSRSEMNVSTLELGDSALYLCASSPGVQSGEQYFGPGTRLTVT.

This sequence joins TRBV7-8 and TRBJ2-3; 9 nucleotides align to TRBD2. Germline V CDR1 and CDR2: SGHVS, FQNEAQ. The V segment lost 4 bases and the J segment 6 bases; nucleotides outside the gene matches: 5. CDR3 length: 14 amino acids. The CDR3 protein is CASSWGLAVDTQYF. CDR3 nucleotide sequence: TGTGCCAGCAGCTGGGGACTAGCTGTGGATACGCAGTATTTT. Full variable domain (outside the CDR3, taken from reference TRBV7-8 and TRBJ2-3): GAGVSQSPRYKVAKRGQDVALRCDPISGHVSLFWYQQALGQGPEFLTYFQNEAQLDKSGLPSDRFFAERPEGSVSTLKIQRTQQEDSAVYLCASSWGLAVDTQYFGPGTRLTVL.

This clone was recorded once. This chain uses TRBV19 with TRBJ2-1; 13 nucleotides line up with TRBD2. Trimming at V came to 5 bases and at J to 9 bases, leaving 10 bases not matched to a gene. Germline V CDR1 and CDR2: LNHDA, SQIVND (reference sequence). This CDR3 is 16 amino acids long. The DNA for the CDR3 is TGTGCCAGTAGTCGGGAGGGACTAGCGGGGTCGGGTGAGCAGTTCTTC. Amino acid sequence: CASSREGLAGSGEQFF.

This chain's CDR3 is CASNLLGGHYGYTF. CDR3 nucleotide sequence: TGTGCCAGCAACCTCTTAGGGGGCCACTATGGCTACACCTTC. This sequence joins TRBV7-9 and TRBJ1-2, with TRBD1 identical over 7 bases. The V gene's germline CDR1 is SEHNR and CDR2 FQNEAQ (reference sequence). The CDR3 has 14 residues. With V trimmed by 7 bases and J by 3 bases, 8 bases remained unmatched.

The rearrangement uses TRBV7-2 and TRBJ2-3; D is ambiguous. The V gene lost 4 bases and the J gene lost 4 bases, with 6 bases spanning the gap. Germline CDR1 is SGHTA and CDR2 is FQGNSA. The CDR3 totals 12 residues. The CDR3, as DNA: TGTGCCAGCAGCTCGTTCTCAGATACGCAGTATTTT. It specifies CASSSFSDTQYF.

The V and J genes are TRBV18 and TRBJ1-2, with a tentative D call TRBD1 (6 bases). The CDR3 contains 16 residues. With 2 bases removed from V and 1 base from J, the gap between germline ends came to 14 bases. Germline V gives CDR1 KGHSH, CDR2 LQKENI. This CDR3 is CASSPTDRDLNYGYTF. CDR3 bases: TGTGCCAGCTCACCAACGGACAGAGACCTTAACTATGGCTACACCTTC.

The V call is TRBV19, the J call TRBJ2-7; the D gene is possibly TRBD1 (6 bases). Germline CDR1 reads LNHDA; CDR2 reads SQIVND (reference sequence). Trimming removed 6 bases from V and 0 bases from J, with 12 bases in between. The CDR3 totals 14 residues. CDR3: CASSRWTDSYEQYF. The CDR3 DNA is TGTGCCAGTAGCCGATGGACAGACTCCTACGAGCAGTACTTC.

The chain couples TRBV7-8 to TRBJ2-7; D possibly corresponds to TRBD2 (6 bases). The CDR3 covers 14 residues. V was clipped by 0 bases and J by 3 bases, with 9 bases between them. Germline loops: CDR1 SGHVS, CDR2 FQNEAQ. The CDR3 reads CASSLAREVYEQYF. In DNA form, the CDR3 reads TGTGCCAGCAGCTTAGCCAGGGAGGTCTACGAGCAGTACTTC.

This chain connects TRBV30 to TRBJ1-5, with no clear D. The V gene's germline CDR1 is GTSNPN and CDR2 SVGIG (reference sequence). This CDR3 has 13 amino acids. V dropped 4 bases and J dropped 3 bases, with 10 bases sitting between them. As DNA, the CDR3 is TGTGCCTGGACCCCCTCGTCCAATCAGCCCCAGCATTTT. Translating gives CAWTPSSNQPQHF.

V is TRBV5-1 and J is TRBJ2-5, with TRBD2 matching 7 bases. With 3 bases clipped from V and 7 bases from J, the junction kept 0 bases outside the gene matches. From germline, CDR1 is SGHRS and CDR2 YFSETQ. The CDR3 has 11 residues. For the CDR3, the DNA is TGCGCCAGCAGCTCGGGGGGGACCCAGTACTTC. This gives the protein CASSSGGTQYF.

The rearrangement uses TRBV3-1 (or the pseudogene TRBV3-2) and TRBJ2-6; D remains ambiguous. The CDR3 runs to 18 residues. The V and J ends lost 0 bases and 0 bases respectively, with 12 bases between them. CDR1 and CDR2 (germline): LGHDT, YNNKEL (reference sequence). The CDR3 spells CASSQDRETSSGANVLTF. CDR3 DNA sequence: TGTGCCAGCAGCCAAGATCGCGAGACAAGCTCTGGGGCCAACGTCCTGACTTTC.

The DNA for the CDR3 is TGTGCCAGCTCACCTCAGAAGAATCAGCCCCAGCATTTT. Residues: CASSPQKNQPQHF. The V call is TRBV18, the J call TRBJ1-5; D is uncertain. Trimming cost V 3 bases and J 4 bases, with 7 bases left between them. From germline, CDR1 is KGHSH and CDR2 LQKENI. This CDR3 has 13 residues.

This clone has only one observation. V usage is TRBV5-1 and J usage is TRBJ2-1; 10 nucleotides align to TRBD1. The CDR3 is 19 residues long. J lost 5 bases, V lost 0 bases, and 14 bases had no gene match. Per germline, CDR1 SGHRS and CDR2 YFSETQ. This CDR3 is CASSLDGVLWDRGNNEQFF. CDR3 DNA: TGCGCCAGCAGCTTGGATGGGGTCCTTTGGGACAGGGGAAACAATGAGCAGTTCTTC.

The V gene is TRBV6-5, the J gene TRBJ2-1; 9 bases fit TRBD1. CDR3 length: 13 amino acids. Germline CDR1 MNHEY, CDR2 SVGAGI. The J segment lost 3 bases and the V segment lost 11 bases, leaving 5 bases of the junction unmatched. In DNA, the CDR3 is TGTGCCTCCCGGGACAGGGTCTACAATGAGCAGTTCTTC. It is translated as CASRDRVYNEQFF.

This sequence joins TRBV9 and TRBJ1-3, with 8 bases that match TRBD1. V lost 0 bases, J lost 2 bases, and 4 bases stayed unmatched. The CDR3 has 16 amino acids. The germline V gene encodes CDR1 SGDLS and CDR2 YYNGEE. For the CDR3, the DNA is TGTGCCAGCAGCGTAGATCCGGACAGGGCTGGAAACACCATATATTTT. Translating it yields CASSVDPDRAGNTIYF.

The V and J genes are TRBV5-1 and TRBJ2-3, with 7 bases identical to TRBD2. This CDR3 is built from 15 residues. V shed 4 bases, J shed 5 bases, and the junction held 10 bases outside the gene matches. Germline lookup yields CDR1 SGHRS and CDR2 YFSETQ. The CDR3, as DNA: TGCGCCAGCAGCGGTTTAGCGGGTCGGGGAGATACGCAGTATTTT. This codes for CASSGLAGRGDTQYF.